This entry concerns a single T cell receptor beta chain. Its cognate antigen is unknown. Individuals with ophthalmopathy presented a Clinical Activity Score of at least 3, a NOSPECS grade of at least 4 and a duration under 3 months. This sample stems from a study of T cells in Graves' hyperthyroidism and ophthalmopathy. Study-level findings and limits: Stable hyperthyroidism and ophthalmopathy were separated using 13 V-J signatures.

The V gene end was trimmed by 7 bases and the J gene end by 2 bases; junction bases not matched to a gene: 5. Germline loops: CDR1 DFQATT, CDR2 SNEGSKA (reference sequence). The CDR3 spans 14 residues. Amplified TCR beta CDR3 regions came from RNA transcripts. With the HTBI primer set, the TCR CDR3 went through a first round of RT-PCR. TCRdb fed the multiplex PCR reads into MiXCR, producing one record per CDR3 protein. The table has about 480,000 distinct CDR3 sequences, approximately 23% seen once. The genes are TRBV20-1 and TRBJ2-1; 10 bases are a match to TRBD2. This TCR was recovered from a woman in her sixties or seventies with Graves' ophthalmopathy. The specimen sequenced was blood. CDR3 region: CSVMTSGPYNEQFF. CDR3 DNA: TGCAGTGTTATGACTAGCGGGCCCTACAATGAGCAGTTCTTC.